There are a few counts of the clone carrying this T cell receptor beta chain. Antigen specificity is unknown. 60 Vbeta and 13 Jbeta primers were used in PCR. Profiling relied on immunoSEQ multiplex PCR, and the TCRdb table lists in-frame clones only, not all of them. The sample carries 55,000 to 80,000 clones, roughly two thirds recorded once. This entry comes from a study of cytomegalovirus exposure and HLA in healthy donors. The J segment lost 3 bases and the V segment lost 0 bases, leaving 5 bases of the junction unmatched. Germline loops: CDR1 SGHDT, CDR2 YYEEEE. The CDR3 loop spans 15 amino acids. Nominally healthy donors provided the samples, though records likely missed some immune exposures. Findings and caveats of the study: Analysis was performed later, and it showed HLA-associated TCR beta chains to be more clonally expanded than equally common others. Researchers counted approximately 160 TCR beta chains as cytomegalovirus-associated. TRBV6-2, TRBV6-3 and other indistinguishable V segments were excluded.

This sequence joins TRBV5-6 and TRBJ2-7; 8 bases map to TRBD2. The receptor was isolated from a woman aged 25-40 years in good health and CMV-seronegative. Specimen: PBMCs. The CDR3, as DNA: TGTGCCAGCAGCTTGGATCCGGGGGGGTTCTACGAGCAGTACTTC. Amino acids: CASSLDPGGFYEQYF.